Here is one T cell receptor beta chain with its context. The source of the sample is a study of blood T cell repertoires in COVID-19. Study-wide background: COVID-19 samples collected from the United States, Italy and Spain covered acute and convalescent phases. T cells, B-cell-depleted T cells, or PBMCs supplied cDNA or gDNA.

The ends were cut back, 4 bases at V and 2 bases at J, with 6 bases in the middle. The CDR3 spans 13 residues. Per the authors' pipeline: Cell counts per sample came from amplifying reference gene primers. Assay used: immunoSEQ multiplex PCR; TCRdb lists only in-frame clones, some missing. V, J and clone size derive from that table, while D and trimming were established from the DNA sequence. The table records under 300,000 clones, about 87% of them present only once. The J gene is TRBJ1-5, the V gene TRBV12-3 or TRBV12-4; no reliable D call. This receptor was taken from a woman in her thirties or forties with acute or convalescent COVID-19. Sequencing was carried out using peripheral blood. The CDR3 nucleotides read TGTGCCAGCAGTTCGCGTGGCAATCAGCCCCAGCATTTT. Translated: CASSSRGNQPQHF.